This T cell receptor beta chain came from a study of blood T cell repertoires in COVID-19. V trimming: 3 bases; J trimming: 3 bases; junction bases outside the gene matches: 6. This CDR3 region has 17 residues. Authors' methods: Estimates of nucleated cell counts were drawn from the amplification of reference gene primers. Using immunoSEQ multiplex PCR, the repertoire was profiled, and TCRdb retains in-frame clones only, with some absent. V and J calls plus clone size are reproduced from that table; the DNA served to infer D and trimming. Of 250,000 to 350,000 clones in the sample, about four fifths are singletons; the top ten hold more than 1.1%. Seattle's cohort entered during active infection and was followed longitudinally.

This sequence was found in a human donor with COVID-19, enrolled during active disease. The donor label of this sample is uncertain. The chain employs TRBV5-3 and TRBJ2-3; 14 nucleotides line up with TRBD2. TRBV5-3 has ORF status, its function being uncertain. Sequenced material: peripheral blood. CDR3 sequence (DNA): TGTGCCAGAAGCTCACTGGGACTAGCGGGAGTAACAGATACGCAGTATTTT. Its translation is CARSSLGLAGVTDTQYF.